This T cell receptor (beta chain) originates from a study of T cell changes during pregnancy in multiple sclerosis. V dropped 6 bases and J dropped 10 bases, with 23 bases sitting between them. The CDR3 spans 15 residues. Germline CDR1 and CDR2: MNHEY and SVGAGI. This table comes from immunoSEQ multiplex PCR, and its TCRdb copy is limited to in-frame clones, with some not included. The sample gives 55,000 or so clones, 92% of which show up once; about 0.64% is in the top ten. This specimen was CD4+ T cells from peripheral blood mononuclear cells, taken after pregnancy. The TCR sequence derives from a female donor with multiple sclerosis, enrolled in a pregnancy study. The rearrangement links TRBV6-5 to TRBJ2-3; D might be TRBD2 (7 bases). The CDR3 loop reads CASSPVPGGQGAQYF. In DNA form, the CDR3 reads TGTGCCAGCAGCCCCGTTCCCGGGGGGCAAGGGGCGCAGTATTTT.